This T cell receptor (beta chain) was sequenced for a study of shared clonotypes between healthy human individuals. Study-level information: Per donor, three plates held CD4 naive cells, three held CD4 memory, two held CD8 naive and one held CD8 memory. Study outcomes and limitations: Since donors were few, the genetic and exposure-history diversity represented was limited. Some clonotypes were shared by all four sorted-subset donors, while others were not shared. The non-shared ones had lower generation probabilities than the shared ones. Naive subsets generally exceeded memory subsets in estimated richness.

With respect to this clone: Its target is not known.

The CDR3 contains 15 residues. Germline CDR1 is SGHRS and CDR2 is YFSETQ. V lost 6 bases to trimming and J lost 5 bases; unmatched junction nucleotides: 9. Assay used: immunoSEQ multiplex PCR; TCRdb lists only in-frame clones, some missing. Among over 95,000 clones listed, 68% were seen once. The sequence was obtained from a woman aged 25-40 years in good health. The specimen sequenced was memory CD8+ T cells sorted from blood. As to subset: CD45RO+ cells pooled with CCR7-negative TemRA cells. The V gene is TRBV5-1, the J gene TRBJ2-1; 9 nucleotides agree with TRBD1. DNA for the CDR3: TGCGCCAGCATCGGGACAGGGAAGGTGAACAATGAGCAGTTCTTC. Translation gives CASIGTGKVNNEQFF.